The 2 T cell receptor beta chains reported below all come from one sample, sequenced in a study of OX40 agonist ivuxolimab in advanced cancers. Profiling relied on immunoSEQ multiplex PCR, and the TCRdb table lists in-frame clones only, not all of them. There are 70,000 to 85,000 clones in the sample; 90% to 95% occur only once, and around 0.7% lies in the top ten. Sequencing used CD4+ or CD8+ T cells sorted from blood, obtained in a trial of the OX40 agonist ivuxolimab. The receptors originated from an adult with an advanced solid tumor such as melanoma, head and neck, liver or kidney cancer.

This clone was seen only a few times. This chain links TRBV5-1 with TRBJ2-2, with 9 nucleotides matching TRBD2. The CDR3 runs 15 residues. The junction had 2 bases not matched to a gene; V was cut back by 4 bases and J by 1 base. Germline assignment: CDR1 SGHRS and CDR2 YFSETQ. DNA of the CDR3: TGCGCCAGCAGCCAGACTAGCGGGAACACCGGGGAGCTGTTTTTT. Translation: CASSQTSGNTGELFF.

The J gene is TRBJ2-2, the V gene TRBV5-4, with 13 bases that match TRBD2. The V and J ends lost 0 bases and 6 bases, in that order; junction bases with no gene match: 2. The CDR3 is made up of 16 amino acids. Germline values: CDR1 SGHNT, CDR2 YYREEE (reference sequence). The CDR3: CASSLVLAGGAGELFF. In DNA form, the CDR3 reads TGTGCCAGCAGCTTGGTACTAGCGGGAGGGGCCGGGGAGCTGTTTTTT.